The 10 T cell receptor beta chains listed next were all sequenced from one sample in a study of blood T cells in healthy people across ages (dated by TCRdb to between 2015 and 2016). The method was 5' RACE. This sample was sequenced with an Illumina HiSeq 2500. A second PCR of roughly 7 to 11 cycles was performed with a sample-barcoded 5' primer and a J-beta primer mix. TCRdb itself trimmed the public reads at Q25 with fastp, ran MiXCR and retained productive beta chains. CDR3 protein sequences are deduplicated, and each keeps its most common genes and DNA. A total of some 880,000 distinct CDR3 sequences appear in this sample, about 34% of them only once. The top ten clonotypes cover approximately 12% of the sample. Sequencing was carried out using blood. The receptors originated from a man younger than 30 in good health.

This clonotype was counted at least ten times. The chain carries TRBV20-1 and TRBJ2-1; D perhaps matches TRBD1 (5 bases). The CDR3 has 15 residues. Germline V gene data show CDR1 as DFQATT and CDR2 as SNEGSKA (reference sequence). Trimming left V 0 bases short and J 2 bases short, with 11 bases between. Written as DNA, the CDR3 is TGCAGTGCTAGAGAGGGCAGGGCCGCCTACAATGAGCAGTTCTTC. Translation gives CSAREGRAAYNEQFF.

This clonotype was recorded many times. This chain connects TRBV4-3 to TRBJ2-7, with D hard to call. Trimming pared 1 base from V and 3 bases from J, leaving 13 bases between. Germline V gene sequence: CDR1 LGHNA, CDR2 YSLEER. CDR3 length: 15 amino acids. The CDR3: CASSQGEHTDYEQYF. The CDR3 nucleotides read TGCGCCAGCAGCCAAGGTGAGCACACCGACTACGAGCAGTACTTC.

In DNA form, the CDR3 reads TGCGCCAGCAGCCTTAGAACCGAGGATGAGCAGTTCTTC. Its translation: CASSLRTEDEQFF. The chain carries TRBV4-1 and TRBJ2-1; the D is unclear. Germline assignment: CDR1 MGHRA and CDR2 YSYEKL. Deletions cut 4 bases from V and 8 bases from J, with 12 bases between. This CDR3 spans 13 amino acids.

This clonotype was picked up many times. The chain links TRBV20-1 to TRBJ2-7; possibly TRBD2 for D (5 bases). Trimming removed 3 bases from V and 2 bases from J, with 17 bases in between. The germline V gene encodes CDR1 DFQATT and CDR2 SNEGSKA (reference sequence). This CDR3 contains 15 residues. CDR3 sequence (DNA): TGCAGTGCTAGCACCCCCGGGATTAGGACCTACGAGCAGTACTTC. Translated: CSASTPGIRTYEQYF.

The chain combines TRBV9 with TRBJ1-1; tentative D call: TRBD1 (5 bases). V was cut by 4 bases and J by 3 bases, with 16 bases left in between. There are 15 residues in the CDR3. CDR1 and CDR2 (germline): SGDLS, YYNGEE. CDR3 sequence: CASSPGRVGDTEAFF. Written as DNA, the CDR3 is TGTGCCAGCAGCCCCGGGCGGGTGGGGGACACTGAAGCTTTCTTT. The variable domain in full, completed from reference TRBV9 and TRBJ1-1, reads DSGVTQTPKHLITATGQRVTLRCSPRSGDLSVYWYQQSLDQGLQFLIQYYNGEERAKGNILERFSAQQFPDLHSELNLSSLELGDSALYFCASSPGRVGDTEAFFGQGTRLTVV.

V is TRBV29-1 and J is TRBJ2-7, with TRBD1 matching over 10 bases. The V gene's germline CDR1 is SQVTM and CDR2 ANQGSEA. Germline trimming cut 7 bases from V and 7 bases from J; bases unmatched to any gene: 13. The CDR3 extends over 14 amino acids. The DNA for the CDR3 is TGCAGCGCCCGGGACAGGGGATCGGGCAATGAGCAGTACTTC. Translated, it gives CSARDRGSGNEQYF.

Here the CDR3 reads CASSVEGVTGYYNSPLHF. CDR3 bases: TGTGCCAGCAGCGTCGAGGGGGTAACAGGGTATTATAATTCACCCCTCCACTTT. V is TRBV9 and J is TRBJ1-6; D is perhaps TRBD1 (6 bases). Trimming removed 2 bases from V and 4 bases from J, with 19 bases in between. In germline, CDR1 is SGDLS, CDR2 YYNGEE. The CDR3 spans 18 residues.

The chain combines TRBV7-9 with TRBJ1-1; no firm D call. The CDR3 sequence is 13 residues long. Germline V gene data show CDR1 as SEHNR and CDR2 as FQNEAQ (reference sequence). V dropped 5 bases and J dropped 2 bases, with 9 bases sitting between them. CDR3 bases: TGTGCCAGCAGCCCCCGGGCTAACACTGAAGCTTTCTTT. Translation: CASSPRANTEAFF.

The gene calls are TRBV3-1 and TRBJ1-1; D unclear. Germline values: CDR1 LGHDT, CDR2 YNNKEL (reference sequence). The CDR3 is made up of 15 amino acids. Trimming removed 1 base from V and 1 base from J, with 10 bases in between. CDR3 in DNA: TGTGCCAGCAGCCAAGTACCCGAGACGAACACTGAAGCTTTCTTT. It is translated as CASSQVPETNTEAFF.

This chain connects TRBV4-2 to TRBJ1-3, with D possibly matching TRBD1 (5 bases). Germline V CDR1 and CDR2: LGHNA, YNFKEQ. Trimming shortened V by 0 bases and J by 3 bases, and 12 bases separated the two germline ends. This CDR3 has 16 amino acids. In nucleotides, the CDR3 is TGTGCCAGCAGCCAAGACGGCCAGGGAGGTGGAAACACCATATATTTT. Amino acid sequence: CASSQDGQGGGNTIYF.